This TCR beta chain originates from a study of blood T cells in healthy people across ages. About the research overall: Using template switching, researchers captured about one barcoded beta molecule for each two T cells.

The study isolated at least 7 million PBMCs from each sample. The authors ran a second PCR of about 6 to 11 cycles using a sample-barcoded 5' primer and a J-beta primer mix. TCRdb re-derived calls from the 5' RACE reads in MiXCR, one entry per CDR3 protein. This table holds approximately 800,000 distinct CDR3 sequences, about 34% found once. This clonotype was counted only a few times. Sequencing was done on a sample of blood. The sequence was collected from a man younger than 30 in good health.

The CDR3 region is CSARPPSGYGYTF. Written as DNA, the CDR3 is TGCAGTGCTAGACCCCCATCGGGGTATGGCTACACCTTC. The gene calls are TRBV20-1 and TRBJ1-2; D gene unclear. Germline-derived CDR1 and CDR2 are DFQATT and SNEGSKA (reference sequence). V lost 2 bases and J lost 5, with 12 bases in between. The CDR3 spans 13 residues.